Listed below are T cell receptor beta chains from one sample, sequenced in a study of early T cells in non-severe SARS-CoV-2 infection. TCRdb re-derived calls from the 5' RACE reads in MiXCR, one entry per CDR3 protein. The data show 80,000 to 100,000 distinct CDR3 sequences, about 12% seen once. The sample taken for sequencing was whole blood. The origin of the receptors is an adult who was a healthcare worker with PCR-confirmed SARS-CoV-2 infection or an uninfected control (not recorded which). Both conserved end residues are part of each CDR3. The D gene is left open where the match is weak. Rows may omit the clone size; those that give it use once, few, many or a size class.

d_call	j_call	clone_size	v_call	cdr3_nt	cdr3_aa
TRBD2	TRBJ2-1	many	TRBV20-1	TGCAGTGCTAGAGGTTCCCCGGGAGGCCCAAGGAATGAGCAGTTCTTC	CSARGSPGGPRNEQFF
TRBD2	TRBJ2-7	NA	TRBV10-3	TGTGCCATCAGACCCACCGGACTAGCTTTCAACGAGCAGTACTTC	CAIRPTGLAFNEQYF
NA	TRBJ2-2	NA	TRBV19	TGTGCCAGTAGTACCCCTCAGAGAGGGGTCGGGGAGCTGTTTTTT	CASSTPQRGVGELFF
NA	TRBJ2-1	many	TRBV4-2	TGTGCCAGCAGCCTCGGACTAAACAATGAGCAGTTCTTC	CASSLGLNNEQFF
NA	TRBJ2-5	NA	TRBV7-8	TGTGCCAGCAGCTTTTCCACAGGGAGCCAAGAGACCCAGTACTTC	CASSFSTGSQETQYF
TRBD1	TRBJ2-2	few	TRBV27	TGTGCCAGCATGGGACAGGGCAATATAGGGGAGCTGTTTTTT	CASMGQGNIGELFF
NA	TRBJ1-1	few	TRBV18	TGTGCCAGCTCAACCCGTAGTGGCACTGAAGCTTTCTTT	CASSTRSGTEAFF
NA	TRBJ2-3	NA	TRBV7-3	TGTGCCAGCAGCTTTGGCAGGGCAGGGACAGATACGCAGTATTTT	CASSFGRAGTDTQYF
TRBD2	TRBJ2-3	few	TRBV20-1	TGCAGTGCTAGCCAGGGACTAGCGGGGGCCACAGATACGCAGTATTTT	CSASQGLAGATDTQYF
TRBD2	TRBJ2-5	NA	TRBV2	TGTGCCAGCAGTGGGGAAAGCGGGATAGAGACCCAGTACTTC	CASSGESGIETQYF
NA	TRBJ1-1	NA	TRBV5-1	TGCGCCAGCAGCTCTAACATGAACACTGAAGCTTTCTTT	CASSSNMNTEAFF
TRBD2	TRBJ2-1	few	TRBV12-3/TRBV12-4	TGTGCCAGCAGTGGACTAGCGGGGCGCTCCTACAATGAGCAGTTCTTC	CASSGLAGRSYNEQFF
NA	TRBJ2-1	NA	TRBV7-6	TGTGCCAGCAGCTTAGGATGGACACCCTACAATGAGCAGTTCTTC	CASSLGWTPYNEQFF
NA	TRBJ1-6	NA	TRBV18	TGTGCCAGCTCACCACTGCCGCCGGTGGCTCATAATTCACCCCTCCACTTT	CASSPLPPVAHNSPLHF
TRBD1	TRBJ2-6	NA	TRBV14	TGTGCCAGCAGCCAAGTTCTCAAATGGACAGGAGAACTACTCCACTCTGGGGCCAACGTCCTGACTTTC	CASSQVLKWTGELLHSGANVLTF
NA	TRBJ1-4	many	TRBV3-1	TGTGCCAGCAGCACGAGGACCGACGGGAAACTGTTTTTT	CASSTRTDGKLFF
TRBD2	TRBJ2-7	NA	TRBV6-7	TGTGCCAAAGGGACTAGCGGACCCTCCTACGAGCAGTACTTC	CAKGTSGPSYEQYF
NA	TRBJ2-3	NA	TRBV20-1	TGCAGTGCTAGCGGGGGAAGCACAGATACGCAGTATTTT	CSASGGSTDTQYF
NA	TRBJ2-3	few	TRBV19	TGTGCCAGTAGTTCCCTATCCCGGATGGGAGATACGCAGTATTTT	CASSSLSRMGDTQYF
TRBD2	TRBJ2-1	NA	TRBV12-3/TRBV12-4	TGTGCCAGCAGTACCCTAGCGGGGACCAACAATGAGCAGTTCTTC	CASSTLAGTNNEQFF
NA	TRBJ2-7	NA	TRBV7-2	TGTGCCAGCAGCTTAGCGGGCAGCCCCAGCTCCTACGAGCAGTACTTC	CASSLAGSPSSYEQYF
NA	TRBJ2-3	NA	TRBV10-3	TGTGCCATCACGCGTGGCCAGCAAGGCACAGATACGCAGTATTTT	CAITRGQQGTDTQYF
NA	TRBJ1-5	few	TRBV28	TGTGCCAGCAGTCTTACACGCGCCCAGCATTTT	CASSLTRAQHF
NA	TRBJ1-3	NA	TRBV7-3	TGTGCCAGCAGCTTAACGCCTGGAAACACCATATATTTT	CASSLTPGNTIYF
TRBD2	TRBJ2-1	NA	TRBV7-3	TGTGCCAGCAGCCCCCCAGGGAGCGGGAGTCAAAATGAGCAGTTCTTC	CASSPPGSGSQNEQFF
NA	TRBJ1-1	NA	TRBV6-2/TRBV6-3	TGTGCCAGCAGTTACTTCCGATCCACTGAAGCTTTCTTT	CASSYFRSTEAFF
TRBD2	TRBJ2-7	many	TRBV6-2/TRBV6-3	TGTGCCAGCAGACCTTCCGGGACTACGAGCTCCTACGAGCAGTACTTC	CASRPSGTTSSYEQYF
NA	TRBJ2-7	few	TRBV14	TGTGCCAGCAGCCCCCACAAGGGGCTCGGACCATCCTACGAGCAGTACTTC	CASSPHKGLGPSYEQYF